Each of the 25 T cell receptor beta chains below was sequenced from the same sample in a study of blood T cells in healthy people across ages. Next came a second PCR, run for about 7 to 12 cycles, which used a sample-barcoded 5' primer along with a J-beta primer mix. In TCRdb, the 5' RACE reads were re-called with MiXCR into one record per CDR3 protein. The table shows 1,800,000 or so distinct CDR3 sequences, with about two fifths occurring only once. The material sequenced was blood. The source of these receptors is a human donor in good health.

The chain couples TRBV12-3 or TRBV12-4 to TRBJ2-7, with TRBD2 matching 10 bases. V lost 6 bases, J lost 3 bases, and 8 bases stayed unmatched. This CDR3 has 15 amino acids. The CDR3 DNA is TGTGCCAGCAGCCCTACTAGCGGGGTTAACTACGAGCAGTACTTC. Translating it yields CASSPTSGVNYEQYF.

This clonotype was seen a handful of times. This chain links TRBV9 with TRBJ1-2; D is undetermined. This CDR3 has 14 residues. Germline CDR1 reads SGDLS; CDR2 reads YYNGEE. The germline V and J ends were trimmed by 1 base and 8 bases, with 15 bases remaining between them. CDR3 sequence: CASSVNSVGGGYTF. The CDR3 DNA follows: TGTGCCAGCAGCGTAAATAGCGTTGGCGGGGGCTACACCTTC. Using reference TRBV9 and TRBJ1-2 for the parts outside the CDR3, the full variable domain is DSGVTQTPKHLITATGQRVTLRCSPRSGDLSVYWYQQSLDQGLQFLIQYYNGEERAKGNILERFSAQQFPDLHSELNLSSLELGDSALYFCASSVNSVGGGYTFGSGTRLTVV.

This clonotype was seen many times. In DNA, the CDR3 is TGTGCCAGCAGCTTATTGCAGGGAGGTTCCTACGAGCAGTACTTC. Translation gives CASSLLQGGSYEQYF. V and J are TRBV7-2 and TRBJ2-7; D might be TRBD2 (6 bases). Germline V gene lookup returns CDR1 SGHTA and CDR2 FQGNSA. This CDR3 comprises 15 residues. Trimming cost V 2 bases and J 1 base, with 12 bases left between them.

This clonotype was observed a few times. The rearrangement joins TRBV7-2 to TRBJ2-6, with 10 nucleotides matching TRBD2. The J segment lost 0 bases and the V segment lost 5 bases, leaving 7 bases of the junction unmatched. The germline V gene encodes CDR1 SGHTA and CDR2 FQGNSA. CDR3 length: 18 residues. Here the CDR3 reads CASSPLSGGNSGANVLTF. CDR3 coding DNA: TGTGCCAGCAGCCCTCTTAGCGGGGGGAACTCTGGGGCCAACGTCCTGACTTTC.

The chain is built from TRBV4-1 and TRBJ1-1; D possibly corresponds to TRBD1 (6 bases). Germline CDR1 reads MGHRA; CDR2 reads YSYEKL. This CDR3 is built from 14 residues. V shed 6 bases and J shed 1 base, with 12 bases lying between them. The CDR3 DNA follows: TGCGCCAGCAGTACGGGACATACGAACACTGAAGCTTTCTTT. The encoded protein is CASSTGHTNTEAFF.

The V call is TRBV29-1, the J call TRBJ2-3; D call uncertain. The CDR3 contains 13 residues. V lost 6 bases and J lost 1, with 11 bases in between. CDR1 SQVTM and CDR2 ANQGSEA come from the germline V gene. Written as DNA, the CDR3 is TGCAGCGTCGAAAGGACGGGCACAGATACGCAGTATTTT. The encoded protein is CSVERTGTDTQYF.

Comments on this clonotype: The CDR3 ends on some other residue instead of the conserved phenylalanine or tryptophan, so this is likely a read error. The chain has TRBV25-1 and TRBJ2-7; the D call may be TRBD1 or TRBD2 (5 bases each). CDR3 length equals 13 residues. V was trimmed by 8 bases and J by 2 bases, leaving 13 bases between them. The germline gives CDR1 MGHDK, CDR2 SYGVNS. The CDR3 is CASARDLAYEQYY. The CDR3 DNA is TGTGCCAGCGCCCGGGACCTAGCCTACGAGCAGTACTAC.

J is TRBJ2-1 and V is TRBV4-3, with a weak D call TRBD2 (6 bases). Deletions cut 0 bases from V and 2 bases from J, with 14 bases between. CDR1 and CDR2 (germline): LGHNA, YSLEER. The CDR3 totals 17 residues. In DNA form, the CDR3 reads TGCGCCAGCAGCCAAGATTCGGCAGGGAGGACCTACAATGAGCAGTTCTTC. Translated, it gives CASSQDSAGRTYNEQFF.

This rearrangement joins TRBV4-1 to TRBJ1-6; no definite D call. V lost 6 bases and J 0 bases, leaving 21 bases between the germline ends. Germline CDR1 MGHRA, CDR2 YSYEKL. This CDR3 has 19 residues. CDR3 in DNA: TGCGCCAGCAGAGTAGCTGCGGTCCTCCGAAGCTCCTATAATTCACCCCTCCACTTT. Amino acids: CASRVAAVLRSSYNSPLHF.

This clonotype was picked up a small number of times. The chain uses TRBV7-2 and TRBJ2-5, with TRBD2 identical over 8 bases. The CDR3 has 14 amino acids. Losses at the gene ends were 6 bases for V and 3 bases for J; bases not matched to a gene: 6. Germline V CDR1 and CDR2: SGHTA, FQGNSA. This CDR3 is CASRFGGAKETQYF. Written as DNA, the CDR3 is TGTGCCAGCAGGTTCGGGGGGGCTAAAGAGACCCAGTACTTC.

This clonotype has only a few counts. This chain joins TRBV7-9 and TRBJ2-5; D unclear. With the DNA end fitting TRBJ2-7 better, the J assignment may be wrong. Germline V lookup: CDR1 SEHNR, CDR2 FQNEAQ (reference sequence). CDR3 length equals 12 residues. For the CDR3, the DNA is TGTGCCAGCAGCTTAGCGTCTCGCGAGCAGTACTTC. This encodes CASSLASREQYF.

J is TRBJ2-3 and V is TRBV12-3 or TRBV12-4; D remains unclear. Between the trimmed V and J ends, which lost 6 bases and 4 bases, there was a span of 14 bases. CDR3 length equals 14 residues. CDR3: CASSLTARADTQYF. The CDR3, as DNA: TGTGCCAGCAGCCTAACCGCCCGGGCAGATACGCAGTATTTT.

This chain uses TRBV12-3 or TRBV12-4 with TRBJ2-7, with 8 bases aligning to TRBD2. The CDR3 has 14 amino acids. V shed 5 bases and J 4 bases; nucleotides not matched to a gene: 7. This CDR3 reads CASSPGGEAYEQYF. The CDR3 nucleotides read TGTGCCAGCAGTCCGGGGGGGGAAGCTTACGAGCAGTACTTC.

V usage is TRBV20-1 and J usage is TRBJ2-3, with D perhaps assigned TRBD1 or TRBD2 (6 bases each). There are 14 residues in the CDR3. In germline, CDR1 is DFQATT, CDR2 SNEGSKA (reference sequence). V was shortened by 6 bases and J by 4 bases, with 17 bases between the two germline ends. The CDR3 coding sequence is TGCAGTGCCCGAAGGGGGGCCGTCGCAGATACGCAGTATTTT. Its translation: CSARRGAVADTQYF.

A few counts support this clonotype. V is TRBV12-3 or TRBV12-4 and J is TRBJ1-2; D call uncertain. V was trimmed by 2 bases and J by 2 bases, leaving 12 bases between them. CDR3 length equals 15 residues. The CDR3: CASSLNVGSNYGYTF. The CDR3 DNA reads TGTGCCAGCAGTTTAAACGTCGGCTCCAACTATGGCTACACCTTC.

CDR3 coding DNA: TGCGCCAGCAGCCCTGGGGGGCCGGGGAACGAGCAGTACTTC. It translates to CASSPGGPGNEQYF. The chain couples TRBV4-1 to TRBJ2-7; the D call may be TRBD1 or TRBD2 (6 bases each). Per the germline V gene, CDR1 is MGHRA and CDR2 is YSYEKL. V lost 4 bases and J lost 5, with 15 bases in between. The CDR3 contains 14 residues.

The chain combines TRBV7-9 with TRBJ2-7, with D tentatively TRBD1 (5 bases). The CDR3 spans 16 residues. Germline CDR1 and CDR2: SEHNR and FQNEAQ (reference sequence). V lost 1 base to trimming and J lost 0 bases, with 13 bases between them. The CDR3 bases are TGTGCCAGCAGCTTAGGAGAAGCAGGGTTCTCCTACGAGCAGTACTTC. Protein product: CASSLGEAGFSYEQYF.

The chain is built from TRBV20-1 and TRBJ2-3, with D possibly matching TRBD2 (5 bases). This CDR3 contains 13 residues. With 5 bases removed from V and 4 bases from J, the gap between germline ends came to 13 bases. CDR1 is DFQATT, CDR2 SNEGSKA, per germline (reference sequence). CDR3 in DNA: TGCAGTGCTCCAGCGGATCACCCAGATACGCAGTATTTT. It codes for CSAPADHPDTQYF.

Only a few counts were recorded for this clonotype. The rearrangement joins TRBV7-2 to TRBJ2-7, with unresolved D. V dropped 1 base and J dropped 6 bases, with 10 bases sitting between them. The CDR3 totals 13 residues. Germline values: CDR1 SGHTA, CDR2 FQGNSA. The CDR3 region has the DNA TGTGCCAGCAGCTTAGGGCTAACGTTCGAGCAGTACTTC. Translating gives CASSLGLTFEQYF.

There are a few counts of this clonotype. The chain recombines TRBV4-3 with TRBJ2-1; the match to TRBD2 covers 9 bases. The CDR3 spans 15 residues. The germline V gene encodes CDR1 LGHNA and CDR2 YSLEER. V lost 3 bases to trimming and J lost 2 bases; unmatched junction nucleotides: 2. The CDR3 loop is CASSQTSGTYNEQFF. The DNA for the CDR3 is TGCGCCAGCAGCCAGACTAGCGGAACCTACAATGAGCAGTTCTTC.

This clonotype was recorded only once. V gene TRBV12-3 or TRBV12-4 combines with J gene TRBJ1-3; D gene unclear. Trimming removed 7 bases from V and 7 bases from J, with 5 bases in between. The CDR3 contains 10 residues. Here the CDR3 reads CASKGNTIYF. CDR3 bases: TGTGCCAGCAAAGGGAACACCATATATTTT.

This clonotype was seen once. The chain is built from TRBV7-8 and TRBJ2-1, with D unclear. CDR1 and CDR2 from the germline V gene are SGHVS and FQNEAQ. The CDR3 has 17 residues. Trimming left V 3 bases short and J 3 bases short, with 18 bases between. The CDR3 DNA sequence: TGTGCCAGCAGCTTTTATGGATCCGGATGGGGCTACAATGAGCAGTTCTTC. Its protein is CASSFYGSGWGYNEQFF.

The genes are TRBV25-1 and TRBJ1-1; the D gene is possibly TRBD1 (6 bases). Trimming cost V 6 bases and J 5 bases, with 19 bases left between them. The CDR3 is made up of 15 amino acids. Germline values: CDR1 MGHDK, CDR2 SYGVNS. CDR3 nucleotide sequence: TGTGCCAGCAGCGGTGGGCTATTACAGGGAACTGAAGCTTTCTTT. As protein: CASSGGLLQGTEAFF.

The rearrangement links TRBV21-1 to TRBJ1-2; TRBD1, as called in the table, went unchecked against the DNA. TRBV21-1 is recorded as a pseudogene. This CDR3 region has 11 residues. CDR3 DNA sequence: TGTGCCAGCAGCCGACGGGGCGTCTACACCTTC. It encodes CASSRRGVYTF.

The chain has TRBV12-3 or TRBV12-4 and TRBJ2-3; D gene unclear. Trimming left V 7 bases short and J 4 bases short, with 15 bases between. This CDR3 is built from 14 residues. This CDR3 reads CASTRASSADTQYF. CDR3 bases: TGTGCCAGCACCCGAGCGAGCAGCGCAGATACGCAGTATTTT.